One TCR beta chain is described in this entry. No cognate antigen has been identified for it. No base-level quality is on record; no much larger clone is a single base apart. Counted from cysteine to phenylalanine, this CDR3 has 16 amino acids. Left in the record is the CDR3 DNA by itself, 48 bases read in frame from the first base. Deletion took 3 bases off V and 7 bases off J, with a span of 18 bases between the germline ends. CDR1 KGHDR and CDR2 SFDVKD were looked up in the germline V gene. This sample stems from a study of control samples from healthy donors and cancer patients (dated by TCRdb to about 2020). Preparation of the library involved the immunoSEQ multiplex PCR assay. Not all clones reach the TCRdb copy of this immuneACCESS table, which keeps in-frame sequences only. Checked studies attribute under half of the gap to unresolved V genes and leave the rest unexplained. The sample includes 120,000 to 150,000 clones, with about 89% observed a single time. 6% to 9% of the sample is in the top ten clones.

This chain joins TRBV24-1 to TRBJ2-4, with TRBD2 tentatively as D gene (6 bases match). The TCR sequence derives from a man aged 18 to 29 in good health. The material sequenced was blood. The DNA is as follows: TGTGCCACCAGTGATGGAACGGGAGCCGCCCCGAACATTCAGTACTTC. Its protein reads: CATSDGTGAAPNIQYF.